The T cell receptor (beta chain) described here comes from a study of vaccination and CD4 T cells after COVID-19. This clonotype has a handful of counts. What it binds is unknown. This CDR3 spans 15 amino acids. The V end lost 11 bases, the J end lost 4 bases, and 21 bases lay between the germline ends. CDR1 LNHDA and CDR2 SQIVND come from the germline V gene (reference sequence). Sample treatment: roughly ten-day PBMC culture with coronavirus spike peptide pools or control peptides (ViraFEST assay). Sequencing of DNA taken from cultured CD4+ T cells relied on the Oncomine TCR Beta short-read assay. From CD4+ T cells that had been cultured, genomic DNA was extracted. TCRdb reprocessed the PCR reads with MiXCR, giving one entry per CDR3 protein. The sample lists approximately 20,000 distinct CDR3 sequences; 35% to 40% were seen once.

This specimen consisted of CD4+ T cells from blood, cultured in vitro, obtained before SARS-CoV-2 vaccination. The TCR originated in a human donor who had recovered from COVID-19. The gene calls are TRBV19 and TRBJ2-1; D tentatively fits TRBD1 or TRBD2 (5 bases each). CDR3 sequence (DNA): TGTGCCTCACGCCAGACGGGGCTTATTTACAATGAGCAGTTCTTC. The encoded protein is CASRQTGLIYNEQFF.